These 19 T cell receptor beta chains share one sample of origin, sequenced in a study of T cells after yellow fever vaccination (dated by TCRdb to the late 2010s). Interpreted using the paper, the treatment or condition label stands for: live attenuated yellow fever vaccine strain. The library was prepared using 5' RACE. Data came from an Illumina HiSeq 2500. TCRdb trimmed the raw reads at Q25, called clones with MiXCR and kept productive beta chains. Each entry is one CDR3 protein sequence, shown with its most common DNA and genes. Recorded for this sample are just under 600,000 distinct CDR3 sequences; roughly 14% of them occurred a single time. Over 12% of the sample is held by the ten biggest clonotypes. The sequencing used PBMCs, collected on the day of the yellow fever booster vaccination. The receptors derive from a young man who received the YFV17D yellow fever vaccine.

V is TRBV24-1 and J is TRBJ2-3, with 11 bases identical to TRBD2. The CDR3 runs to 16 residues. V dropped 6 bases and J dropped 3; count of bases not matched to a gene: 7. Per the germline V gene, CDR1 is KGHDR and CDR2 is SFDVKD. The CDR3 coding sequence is TGTGCCACCAGTACAAGTAGCGGGAGGGCGACAGATACGCAGTATTTT. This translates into CATSTSSGRATDTQYF.

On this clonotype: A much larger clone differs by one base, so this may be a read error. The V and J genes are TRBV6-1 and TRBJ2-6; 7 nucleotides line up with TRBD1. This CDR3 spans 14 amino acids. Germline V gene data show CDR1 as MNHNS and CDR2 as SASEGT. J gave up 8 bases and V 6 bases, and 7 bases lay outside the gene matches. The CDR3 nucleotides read TGTGCCAGCAGGACAACAGGGGAAACCAACGTCCTGACTTTC. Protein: CASRTTGETNVLTF.

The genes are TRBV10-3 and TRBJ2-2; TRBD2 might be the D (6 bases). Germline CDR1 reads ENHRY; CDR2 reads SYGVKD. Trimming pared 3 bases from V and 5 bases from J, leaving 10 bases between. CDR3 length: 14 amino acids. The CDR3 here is CAISEVGGTGELFF. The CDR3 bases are TGTGCCATCAGTGAAGTTGGAGGGACCGGGGAGCTGTTTTTT.

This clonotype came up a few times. As DNA, the CDR3 is TGTGCCAGCACCTGGGACAGAAATGGATCACCCCTCCACTTT. Protein sequence: CASTWDRNGSPLHF. This sequence joins TRBV3-1 and TRBJ1-6, with 7 positions matching TRBD1. The V and J ends lost 7 bases and 10 bases, in that order; junction bases with no gene match: 10. Germline CDR1 LGHDT, CDR2 YNNKEL (reference sequence). The length of the CDR3 is 14 residues. Drawing the rest from reference TRBV3-1 and TRBJ1-6, the complete variable domain is DTAVSQTPKYLVTQMGNDKSIKCEQNLGHDTMYWYKQDSKKFLKIMFSYNNKELIINETVPNRFSPKSPDKAHLNLHINSLELGDSAVYFCASTWDRNGSPLHFGNGTRLTVT.

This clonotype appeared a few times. CDR3 protein: CSARRTNTDTQYF. In DNA form, the CDR3 reads TGCAGTGCTAGACGAACTAACACAGATACGCAGTATTTT. The chain employs TRBV20-1 and TRBJ2-3; no clear D. V was trimmed by 2 bases and J by 2 bases, leaving 8 bases between them. Germline lookup yields CDR1 DFQATT and CDR2 SNEGSKA (reference sequence). The CDR3 totals 13 residues.

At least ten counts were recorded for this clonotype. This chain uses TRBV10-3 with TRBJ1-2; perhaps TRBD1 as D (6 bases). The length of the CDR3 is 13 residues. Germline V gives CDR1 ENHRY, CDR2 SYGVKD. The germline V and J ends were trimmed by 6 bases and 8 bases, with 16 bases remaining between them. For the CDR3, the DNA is TGTGCCATCAGCCCCTTGTCACAGGGCGGCTACACCTTC. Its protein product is CAISPLSQGGYTF.

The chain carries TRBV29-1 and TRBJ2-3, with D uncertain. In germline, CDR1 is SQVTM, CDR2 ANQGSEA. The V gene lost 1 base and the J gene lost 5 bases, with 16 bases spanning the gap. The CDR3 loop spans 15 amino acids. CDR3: CSVEGTFDREDTQYF. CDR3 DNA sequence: TGCAGCGTTGAAGGGACCTTCGACCGAGAAGATACGCAGTATTTT.

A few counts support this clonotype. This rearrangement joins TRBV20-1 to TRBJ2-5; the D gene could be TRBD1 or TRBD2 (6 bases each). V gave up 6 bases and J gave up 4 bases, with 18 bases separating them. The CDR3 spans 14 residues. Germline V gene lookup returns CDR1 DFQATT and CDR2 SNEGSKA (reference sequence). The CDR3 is CSARRGARVETQYF. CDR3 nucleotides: TGCAGTGCCAGGAGGGGGGCGCGGGTAGAGACCCAGTACTTC.

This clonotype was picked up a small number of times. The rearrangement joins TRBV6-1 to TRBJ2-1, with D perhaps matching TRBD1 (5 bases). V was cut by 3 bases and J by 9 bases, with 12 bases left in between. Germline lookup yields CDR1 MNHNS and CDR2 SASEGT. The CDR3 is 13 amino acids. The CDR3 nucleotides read TGTGCCAGCAGTGACAGGGCGTTCGGTGAGCAGTTCTTC. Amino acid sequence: CASSDRAFGEQFF.

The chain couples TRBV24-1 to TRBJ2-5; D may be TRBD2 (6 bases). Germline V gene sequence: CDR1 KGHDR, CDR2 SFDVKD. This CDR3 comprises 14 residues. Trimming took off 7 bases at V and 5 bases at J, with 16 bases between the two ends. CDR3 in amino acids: CATSPPGSKETQYF. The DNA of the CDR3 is TGTGCCACCAGCCCTCCCGGGAGCAAGGAGACCCAGTACTTC.

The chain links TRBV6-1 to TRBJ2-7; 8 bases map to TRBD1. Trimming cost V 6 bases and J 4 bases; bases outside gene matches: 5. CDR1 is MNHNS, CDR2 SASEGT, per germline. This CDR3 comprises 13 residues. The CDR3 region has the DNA TGTGCCAGCAGGACAGGGGAGGTGTACGAGCAGTACTTC. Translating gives CASRTGEVYEQYF.

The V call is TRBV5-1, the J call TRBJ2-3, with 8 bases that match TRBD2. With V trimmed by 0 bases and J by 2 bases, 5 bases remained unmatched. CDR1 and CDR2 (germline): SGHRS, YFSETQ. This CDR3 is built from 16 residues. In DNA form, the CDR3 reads TGCGCCAGCAGCTTGGATACTAGCGGCTACACAGATACGCAGTATTTT. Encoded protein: CASSLDTSGYTDTQYF.

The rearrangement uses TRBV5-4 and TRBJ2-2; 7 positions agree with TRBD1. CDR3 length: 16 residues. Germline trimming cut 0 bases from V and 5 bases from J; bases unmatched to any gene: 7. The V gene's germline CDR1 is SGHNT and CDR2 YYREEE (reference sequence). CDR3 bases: TGTGCCAGCAGCTTGGCCGAGCAGGGGGAAACCGGGGAGCTGTTTTTT. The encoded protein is CASSLAEQGETGELFF. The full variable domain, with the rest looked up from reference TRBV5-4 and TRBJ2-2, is ETGVTQSPTHLIKTRGQQVTLRCSSQSGHNTVSWYQQALGQGPQFIFQYYREEENGRGNFPPRFSGLQFPNYSSELNVNALELDDSALYLCASSLAEQGETGELFFGEGSRLTVL.

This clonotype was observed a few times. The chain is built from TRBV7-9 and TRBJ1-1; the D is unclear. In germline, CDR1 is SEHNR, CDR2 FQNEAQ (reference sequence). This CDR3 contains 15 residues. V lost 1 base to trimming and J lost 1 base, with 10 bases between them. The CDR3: CASSLGTGKNTEAFF. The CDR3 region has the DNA TGTGCCAGCAGCTTAGGGACGGGGAAGAACACTGAAGCTTTCTTT.

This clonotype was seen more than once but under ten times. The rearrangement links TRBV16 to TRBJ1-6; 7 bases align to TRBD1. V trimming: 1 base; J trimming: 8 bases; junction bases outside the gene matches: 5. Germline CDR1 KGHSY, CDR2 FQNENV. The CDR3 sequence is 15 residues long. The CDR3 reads CASSQWGQGDSPLHF. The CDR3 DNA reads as TGTGCCAGCAGCCAATGGGGGCAGGGGGATTCACCCCTCCACTTT.

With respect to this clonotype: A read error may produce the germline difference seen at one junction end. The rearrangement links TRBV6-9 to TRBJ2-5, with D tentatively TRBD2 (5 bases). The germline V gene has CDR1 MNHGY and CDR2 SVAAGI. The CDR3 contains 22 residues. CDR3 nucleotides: TGTGCCACCAGTTATCCTCCGCGTCCCCTGCCCGGGGAAAAACCTCTGGGGGAGACCCAGTACTTC. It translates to CATSYPPRPLPGEKPLGETQYF.

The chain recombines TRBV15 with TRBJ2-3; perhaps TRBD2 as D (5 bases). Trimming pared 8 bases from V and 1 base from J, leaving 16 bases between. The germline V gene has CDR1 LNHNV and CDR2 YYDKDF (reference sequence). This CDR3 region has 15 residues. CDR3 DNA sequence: TGTGCCACCTTGGACTCCAGACCTCGCACAGATACGCAGTATTTT. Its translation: CATLDSRPRTDTQYF.

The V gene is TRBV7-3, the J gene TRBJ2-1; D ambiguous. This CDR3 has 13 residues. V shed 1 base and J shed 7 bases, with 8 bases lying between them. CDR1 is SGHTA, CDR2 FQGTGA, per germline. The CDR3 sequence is CASSLIVRNEQFF. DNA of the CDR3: TGTGCCAGCAGCTTAATCGTTAGGAATGAGCAGTTCTTC.

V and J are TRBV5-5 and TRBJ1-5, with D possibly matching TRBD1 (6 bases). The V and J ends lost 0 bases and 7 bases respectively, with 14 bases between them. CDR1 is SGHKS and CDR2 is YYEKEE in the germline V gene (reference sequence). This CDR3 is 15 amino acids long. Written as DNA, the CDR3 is TGTGCCAGCAGCTTGGCCCTCGACAGGCCGCAGCCCCAGCATTTT. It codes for CASSLALDRPQPQHF.